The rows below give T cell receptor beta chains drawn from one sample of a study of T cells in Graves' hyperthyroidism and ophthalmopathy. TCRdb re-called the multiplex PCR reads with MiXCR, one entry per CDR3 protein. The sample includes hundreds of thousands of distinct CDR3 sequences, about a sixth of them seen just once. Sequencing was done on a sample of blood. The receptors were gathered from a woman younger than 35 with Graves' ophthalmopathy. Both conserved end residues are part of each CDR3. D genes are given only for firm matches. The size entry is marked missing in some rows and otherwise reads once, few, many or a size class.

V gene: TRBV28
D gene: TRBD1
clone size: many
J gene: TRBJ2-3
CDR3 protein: CASSLRMQGVYTQYF
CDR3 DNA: TGTGCCAGCAGTTTAAGGATGCAGGGGGTATATACGCAGTATTTT

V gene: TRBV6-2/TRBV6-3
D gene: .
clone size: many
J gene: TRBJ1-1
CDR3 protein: CASRDLTENTEAFF
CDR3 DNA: TGTGCCAGCAGAGACCTCACGGAAAACACTGAAGCTTTCTTT

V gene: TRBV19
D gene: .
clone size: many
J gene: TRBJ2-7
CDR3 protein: CASSRDGESSYEQYF
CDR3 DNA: TGTGCCAGTTCCCGGGACGGGGAGAGCTCCTACGAGCAGTACTTC

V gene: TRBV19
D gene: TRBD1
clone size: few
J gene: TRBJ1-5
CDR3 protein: CASSIGQGVGQPQHF
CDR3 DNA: TGTGCCAGTAGTATAGGACAGGGGGTTGGACAGCCCCAGCATTTT

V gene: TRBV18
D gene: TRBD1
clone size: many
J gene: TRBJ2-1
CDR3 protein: CASSPGQGDEQFF
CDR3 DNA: TGTGCCAGCTCACCGGGACAGGGCGATGAGCAGTTCTTC

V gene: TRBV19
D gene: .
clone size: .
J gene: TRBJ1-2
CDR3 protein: CASSPNRDGYTF
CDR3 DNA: TGTGCCAGTAGTCCAAACAGGGACGGCTACACCTTC

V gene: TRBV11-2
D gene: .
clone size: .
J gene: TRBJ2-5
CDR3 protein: CASRRTGRRGQYF
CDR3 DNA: TGTGCCAGCAGGCGTACGGGACGGCGGGGCCAGTACTTC

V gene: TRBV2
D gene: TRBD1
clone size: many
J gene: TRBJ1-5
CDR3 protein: CASSRGQGGNQPQHF
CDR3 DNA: TGTGCCAGCAGTAGGGGACAGGGGGGCAATCAGCCCCAGCATTTT

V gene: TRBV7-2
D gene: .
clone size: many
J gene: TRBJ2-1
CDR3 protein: CASSLGLARYNEQFF
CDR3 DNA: TGTGCCAGCAGCTTAGGTCTAGCGAGATACAATGAGCAGTTCTTC

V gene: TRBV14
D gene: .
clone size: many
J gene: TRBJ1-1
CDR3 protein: CASSQGLTGNTEAFF
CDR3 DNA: TGTGCCAGCAGCCAAGGGTTGACGGGGAACACTGAAGCTTTCTTT

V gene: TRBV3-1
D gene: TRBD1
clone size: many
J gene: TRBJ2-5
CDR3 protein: CASSQPGQPLQETQYF
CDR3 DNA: TGTGCCAGCAGCCAGCCGGGACAGCCCCTACAAGAGACCCAGTACTTC

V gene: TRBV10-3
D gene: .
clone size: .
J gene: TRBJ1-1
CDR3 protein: CAISRKLMNTEAFF
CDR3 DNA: TGTGCCATCAGTCGGAAATTGATGAACACTGAAGCTTTCTTT

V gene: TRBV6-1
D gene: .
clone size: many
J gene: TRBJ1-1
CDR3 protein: CASSHSGSGTEAFF
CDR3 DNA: TGTGCCAGCAGTCACTCGGGGAGTGGCACTGAAGCTTTCTTT

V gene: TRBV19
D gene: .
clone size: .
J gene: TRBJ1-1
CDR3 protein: CASSIAGLNTEAFF
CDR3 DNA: TGTGCCAGTAGTATTGCAGGGCTGAACACTGAAGCTTTCTTT

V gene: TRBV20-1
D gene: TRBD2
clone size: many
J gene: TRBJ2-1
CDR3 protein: CSAQVSGNNYYNEQFF
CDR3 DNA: TGCAGTGCCCAAGTCAGCGGGAATAATTACTACAATGAGCAGTTCTTC

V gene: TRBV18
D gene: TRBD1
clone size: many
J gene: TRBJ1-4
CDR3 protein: CASSPSGTGGEKLFF
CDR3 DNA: TGTGCCAGCTCACCAAGCGGGACAGGAGGTGAAAAACTGTTTTTT

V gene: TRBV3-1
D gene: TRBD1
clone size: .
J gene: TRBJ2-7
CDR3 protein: CASSPWTGPDEQYF
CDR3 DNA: TGTGCCAGCAGCCCTTGGACAGGGCCCGACGAGCAGTACTTC

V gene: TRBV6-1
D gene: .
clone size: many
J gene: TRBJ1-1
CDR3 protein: CASSNRVLEAFF
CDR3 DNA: TGTGCCAGCAGCAACAGGGTCCTTGAAGCTTTCTTT

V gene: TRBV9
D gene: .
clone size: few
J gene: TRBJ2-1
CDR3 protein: CASSTSSVGEQFF
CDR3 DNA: TGTGCCAGCAGCACTTCTAGCGTGGGGGAGCAGTTCTTC

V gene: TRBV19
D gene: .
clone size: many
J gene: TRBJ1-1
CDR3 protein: CASRGIDAGNTEAFF
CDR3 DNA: TGTGCCAGTAGAGGGATCGACGCGGGGAACACTGAAGCTTTCTTT

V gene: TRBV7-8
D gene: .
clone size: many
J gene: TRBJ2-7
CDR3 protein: CASSLDGRTYYEQYF
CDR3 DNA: TGTGCCAGCAGCTTAGATGGCAGGACATACTACGAGCAGTACTTC

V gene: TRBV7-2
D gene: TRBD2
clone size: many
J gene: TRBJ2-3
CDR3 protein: CASSRRPGTSATDTQYF
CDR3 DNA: TGTGCCAGCAGCCGACGACCTGGCACTAGCGCCACAGATACGCAGTATTTT

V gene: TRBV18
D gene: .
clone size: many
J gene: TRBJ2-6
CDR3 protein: CASSADRLSSGANVLTF
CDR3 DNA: TGTGCCAGCTCAGCAGACAGGTTGAGCTCTGGGGCCAACGTCCTGACTTTC

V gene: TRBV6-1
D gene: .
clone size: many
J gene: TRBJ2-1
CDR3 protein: CASSRNYNEQFF
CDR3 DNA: TGTGCCAGCAGCAGGAATTACAATGAGCAGTTCTTC

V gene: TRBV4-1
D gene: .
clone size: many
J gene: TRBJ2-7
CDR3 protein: CASSQEEGGTEKREQYF
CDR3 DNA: TGCGCCAGCAGCCAAGAGGAGGGTGGGACCGAAAAGAGGGAGCAGTACTTC

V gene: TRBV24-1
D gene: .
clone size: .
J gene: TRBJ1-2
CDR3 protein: CATSDLTALGGYTF
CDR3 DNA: TGTGCCACCAGTGATCTGACGGCCTTGGGTGGCTACACCTTC

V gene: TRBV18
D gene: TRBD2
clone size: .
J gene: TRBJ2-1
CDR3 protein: CASSPGSGTTYNEQFF
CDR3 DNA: TGTGCCAGCTCACCAGGTAGCGGGACCACCTACAATGAGCAGTTCTTC

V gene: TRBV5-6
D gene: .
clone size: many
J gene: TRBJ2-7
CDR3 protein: CASSLEGGYEQYF
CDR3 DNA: TGTGCCAGCAGCTTAGAGGGTGGCTACGAGCAGTACTTC

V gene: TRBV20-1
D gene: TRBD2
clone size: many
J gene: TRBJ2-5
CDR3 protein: CSAIGLLAGGETQYF
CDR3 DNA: TGCAGTGCTATCGGTTTGCTAGCGGGAGGGGAGACCCAGTACTTC

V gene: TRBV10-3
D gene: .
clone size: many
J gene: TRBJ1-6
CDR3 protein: CAISESALNNSPLHF
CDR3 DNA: TGTGCCATCAGTGAGTCGGCCCTCAATAATTCACCCCTCCACTTT

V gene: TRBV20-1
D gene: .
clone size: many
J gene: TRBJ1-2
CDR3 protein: CSARDKFRGLGYTF
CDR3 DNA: TGCAGTGCTAGAGATAAATTTCGGGGATTGGGCTACACCTTC

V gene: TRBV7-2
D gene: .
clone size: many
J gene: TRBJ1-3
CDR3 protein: CASSTRDGSSGNTIYF
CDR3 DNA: TGTGCCAGCTCCACCCGCGACGGCAGCTCTGGAAACACCATATATTTT

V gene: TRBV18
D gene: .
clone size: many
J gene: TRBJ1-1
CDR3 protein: CASSPPQGEAFF
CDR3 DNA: TGTGCCAGCTCACCACCTCAAGGGGAAGCTTTCTTT

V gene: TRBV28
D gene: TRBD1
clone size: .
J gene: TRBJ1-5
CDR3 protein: CASSGGAGGSRQPQHF
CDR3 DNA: TGTGCCAGCAGTGGGGGGGCAGGGGGAAGTCGGCAGCCCCAGCATTTT

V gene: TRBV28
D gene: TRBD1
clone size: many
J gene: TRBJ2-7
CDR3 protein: CASSFPPGTGLHEQYF
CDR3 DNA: TGTGCCAGCAGTTTCCCCCCCGGGACAGGGCTTCACGAGCAGTACTTC

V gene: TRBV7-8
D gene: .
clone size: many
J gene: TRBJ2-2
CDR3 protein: CASSFTNANTGELFF
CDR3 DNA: TGTGCCAGCAGCTTCACAAACGCGAACACCGGGGAGCTGTTTTTT

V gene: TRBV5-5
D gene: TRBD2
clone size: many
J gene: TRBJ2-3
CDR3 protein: CASSPSIQPGTRTDTQYF
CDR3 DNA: TGTGCCAGCAGCCCGTCCATTCAACCCGGGACTAGAACAGATACGCAGTATTTT

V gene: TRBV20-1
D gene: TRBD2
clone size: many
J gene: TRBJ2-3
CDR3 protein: CSASDSTGGLAADTQYF
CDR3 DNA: TGCAGTGCTAGCGACTCAACGGGGGGACTAGCGGCAGATACGCAGTATTTT

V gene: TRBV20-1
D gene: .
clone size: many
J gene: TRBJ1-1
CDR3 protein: CSAWRDKIMNTEAFF
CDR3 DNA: TGCAGTGCATGGAGGGACAAAATCATGAACACTGAAGCTTTCTTT

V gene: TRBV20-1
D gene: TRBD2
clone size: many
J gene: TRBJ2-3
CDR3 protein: CSAVSGSASTDTQYF
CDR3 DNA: TGCAGTGCTGTTAGCGGGTCCGCTAGCACAGATACGCAGTATTTT

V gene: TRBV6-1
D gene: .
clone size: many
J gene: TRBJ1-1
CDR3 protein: CASSEAWGNTEAFF
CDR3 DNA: TGTGCCAGCAGTGAAGCGTGGGGGAACACTGAAGCTTTCTTT

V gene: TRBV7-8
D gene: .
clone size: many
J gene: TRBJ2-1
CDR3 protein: CASSLAGVWNEQFF
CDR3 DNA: TGTGCCAGCAGCTTAGCGGGAGTATGGAATGAGCAGTTCTTC

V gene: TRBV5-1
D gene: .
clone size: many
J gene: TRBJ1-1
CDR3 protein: CASSFSGHTEAFF
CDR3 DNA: TGCGCCAGCAGCTTTTCAGGACACACTGAAGCTTTCTTT

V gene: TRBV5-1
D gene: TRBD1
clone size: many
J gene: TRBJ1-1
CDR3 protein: CASSVGDRGVTEAFF
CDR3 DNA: TGCGCCAGCAGCGTCGGAGACAGGGGGGTAACTGAAGCTTTCTTT

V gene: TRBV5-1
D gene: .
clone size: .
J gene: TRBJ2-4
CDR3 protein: CASSGGLAKNIQYF
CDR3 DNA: TGCGCCAGCAGCGGGGGGTTAGCCAAAAACATTCAGTACTTC

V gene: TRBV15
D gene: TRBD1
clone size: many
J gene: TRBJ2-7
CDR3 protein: CATRGQTDSYEQYF
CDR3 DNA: TGTGCCACCAGGGGACAGACAGACTCCTACGAGCAGTACTTC

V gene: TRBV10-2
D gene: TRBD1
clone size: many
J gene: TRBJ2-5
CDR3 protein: CASSESGQGYFSETQYF
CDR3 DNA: TGCGCCAGCAGTGAGTCTGGACAGGGATATTTCTCAGAGACCCAGTACTTC

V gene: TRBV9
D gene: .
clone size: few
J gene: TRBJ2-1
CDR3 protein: CASSVSAVRNNEQFF
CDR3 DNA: TGTGCCAGCAGCGTATCAGCGGTAAGAAACAATGAGCAGTTCTTC

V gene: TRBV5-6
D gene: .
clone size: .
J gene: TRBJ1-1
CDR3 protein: CASSLDSTGRYTEAFF
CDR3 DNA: TGTGCCAGCAGCTTGGATTCCACAGGGCGGTACACTGAAGCTTTCTTT

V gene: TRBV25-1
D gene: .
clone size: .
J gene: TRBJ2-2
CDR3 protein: CASRRDSYTGELFF
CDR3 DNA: TGTGCCAGCAGGAGGGACTCCTACACCGGGGAGCTGTTTTTT

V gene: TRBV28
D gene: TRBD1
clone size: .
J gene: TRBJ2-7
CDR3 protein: CAMNPNTGTGVNEQYF
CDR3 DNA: TGTGCCATGAATCCCAACACAGGGACAGGGGTCAACGAGCAGTACTTC

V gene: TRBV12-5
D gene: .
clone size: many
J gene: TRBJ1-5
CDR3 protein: CASGLIAGSIIQPQHF
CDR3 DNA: TGTGCTAGTGGTTTGATTGCAGGGTCTATAATTCAGCCCCAGCATTTT

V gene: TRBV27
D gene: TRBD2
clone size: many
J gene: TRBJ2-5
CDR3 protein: CASSLGASGISGVETQYF
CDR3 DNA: TGTGCCAGCAGTTTAGGAGCTAGCGGGATCTCCGGAGTCGAGACCCAGTACTTC

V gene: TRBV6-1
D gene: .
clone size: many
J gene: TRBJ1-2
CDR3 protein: CATWGRANYGYTF
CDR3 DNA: TGTGCCACGTGGGGTAGGGCTAACTATGGCTACACCTTC

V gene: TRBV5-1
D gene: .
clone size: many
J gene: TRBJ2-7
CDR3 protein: CASSLDPGQTYEQYF
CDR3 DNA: TGCGCCAGCAGCTTGGATCCAGGGCAGACCTACGAGCAGTACTTC

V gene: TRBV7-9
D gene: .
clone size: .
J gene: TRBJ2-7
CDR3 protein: CASSPGQFGYNEQYF
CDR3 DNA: TGTGCCAGCAGCCCAGGCCAATTTGGCTACAATGAGCAGTACTTC

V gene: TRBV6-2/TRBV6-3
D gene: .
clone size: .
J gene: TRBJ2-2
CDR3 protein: CASSLQENTGELFF
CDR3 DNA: TGTGCCAGCAGCTTACAGGAAAACACCGGGGAGCTGTTTTTT